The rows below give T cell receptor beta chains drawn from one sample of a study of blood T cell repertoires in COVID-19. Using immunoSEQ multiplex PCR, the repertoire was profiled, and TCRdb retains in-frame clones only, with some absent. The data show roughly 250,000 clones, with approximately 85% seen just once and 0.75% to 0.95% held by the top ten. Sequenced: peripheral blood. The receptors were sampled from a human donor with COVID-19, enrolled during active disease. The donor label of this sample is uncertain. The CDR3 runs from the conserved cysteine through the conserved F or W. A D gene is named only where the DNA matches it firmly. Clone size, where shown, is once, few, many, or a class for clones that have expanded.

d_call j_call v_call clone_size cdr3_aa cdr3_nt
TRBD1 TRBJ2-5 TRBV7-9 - CASRRDRDLEETQYF TGTGCCAGCAGACGGGACAGGGATCTGGAAGAGACCCAGTACTTC
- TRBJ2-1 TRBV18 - CASSSIASNSYNEQFF TGTGCCAGCTCGTCGATAGCGTCTAACTCCTACAATGAGCAGTTCTTC
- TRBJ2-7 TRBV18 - CASSPGGSGYEQYF TGTGCCAGCTCACCTGGGGGGAGCGGGTACGAGCAGTACTTC
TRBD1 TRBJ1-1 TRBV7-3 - CASSLIPGTGIEAFF TGTGCCAGCAGCTTAATCCCCGGGACAGGGATTGAAGCTTTCTTT
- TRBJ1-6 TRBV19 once CASSTTRPTAGNSPLHF TGTGCCAGTAGTACAACCCGCCCGACCGCCGGGAATTCACCCCTCCACTTT
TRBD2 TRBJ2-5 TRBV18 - CASSLLGLAGGQETQYF TGTGCCAGCTCACTCCTCGGACTAGCGGGAGGGCAAGAGACCCAGTACTTC
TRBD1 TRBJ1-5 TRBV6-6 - CASSRIQGGNQPQHF TGTGCCAGCAGTCGAATACAGGGGGGAAATCAGCCCCAGCATTTT
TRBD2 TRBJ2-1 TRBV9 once CASSLAGATSGGAYNEQFF TGTGCCAGCAGCCTAGCAGGGGCGACTAGCGGGGGGGCCTACAATGAGCAGTTCTTC
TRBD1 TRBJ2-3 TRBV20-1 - CSASWQGEDTQYF TGCAGTGCTAGTTGGCAGGGGGAAGATACGCAGTATTTT
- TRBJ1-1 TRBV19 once CASTNQQGAMGSEAFF TGTGCCAGTACCAACCAACAGGGTGCAATGGGCTCTGAAGCTTTCTTT
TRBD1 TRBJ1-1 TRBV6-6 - CASSPGGYAEAFF TGTGCCAGCAGCCCAGGGGGGTACGCTGAAGCTTTCTTT
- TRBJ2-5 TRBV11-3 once CASSSSGETQYF TGTGCCAGCAGCTCCTCGGGAGAGACCCAGTACTTC
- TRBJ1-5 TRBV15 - CATSRGLKEVPQHF TGTGCCACCAGCAGAGGACTGAAGGAGGTGCCCCAGCATTTT
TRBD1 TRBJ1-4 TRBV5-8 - CASSLAGTGPEEKLFF TGTGCCAGCAGCTTGGCCGGGACAGGGCCGGAGGAAAAACTGTTTTTT
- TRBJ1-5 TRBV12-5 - CASGLRPRNQPQHF TGTGCTAGTGGTTTGAGGCCCAGGAATCAGCCCCAGCATTTT
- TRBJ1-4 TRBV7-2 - CASGGGAAGFEKLFF TGTGCCAGCGGCGGAGGGGCCGCCGGATTCGAAAAACTGTTTTTT
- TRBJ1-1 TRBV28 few CASSLWGPAGSVGSTEAFF TGTGCCAGCAGTTTATGGGGGCCGGCGGGGTCAGTTGGTAGCACTGAAGCTTTCTTT
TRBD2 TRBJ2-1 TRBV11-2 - CASSPGASGSNEQFF TGTGCCAGCAGCCCAGGGGCTAGCGGGAGCAATGAGCAGTTCTTC
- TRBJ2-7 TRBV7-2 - CASSLAGVSYEQYF TGTGCCAGCAGCTTAGCGGGCGTATCCTACGAGCAGTACTTC
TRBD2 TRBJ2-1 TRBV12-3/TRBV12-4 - CASRTSSTEQFF TGTGCCAGCCGGACTAGTTCGACGGAGCAGTTCTTC
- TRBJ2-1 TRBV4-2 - CASSQAGGTGTEQFF TGTGCCAGCAGCCAAGCGGGGGGCACAGGGACTGAGCAGTTCTTC
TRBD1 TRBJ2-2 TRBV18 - CASSPPSGGRNTGELFF TGTGCCAGCTCACCACCGTCAGGGGGCAGAAACACCGGGGAGCTGTTTTTT
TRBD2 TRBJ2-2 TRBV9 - CASSVFAGVGTGELFF TGTGCCAGCAGCGTATTTGCGGGAGTGGGCACCGGGGAGCTGTTTTTT